A selection of T cell receptor beta chains follows, all from one sample in a study of shared clonotypes between healthy human individuals. Assay used: immunoSEQ multiplex PCR; TCRdb lists only in-frame clones, some missing. The data contain about 490,000 clones, 76% of them singletons. The sequencing input was PBMCs. All receptors derive from a woman aged 40-49 years in good health. Some clones in this sample may be carry-over from other donors' samples. CDR3s include the opening cysteine and the closing phenylalanine or tryptophan. Each record gives: J gene, clone size, V gene, D gene, CDR3 DNA, CDR3 protein. D genes are given only for firm matches. Clone size is given for some rows only: seen once, a few or many times, or a class if the clone is expanded.

TRBJ2-7 NA TRBV9 NA TGTGCCAGCAGCTTCACCCGGGACAAGGGGGAGCAGTACTTC CASSFTRDKGEQYF
TRBJ2-7 NA TRBV7-6 TRBD1 TGTGCCAGCAGCCCCGCCACAGGGGGCGCAAGCGAGCAGTACTTC CASSPATGGASEQYF
TRBJ2-7 NA TRBV18 NA TGTGCCAGCTCCCTGGGGGCCAACGAGCAGTACTTC CASSLGANEQYF
TRBJ1-1 NA TRBV4-3 NA TGCGCCAGCAGCCAAGGCCACTACAGGCCCGGAGGCACTGAAGCTTTCTTT CASSQGHYRPGGTEAFF
TRBJ2-1 NA TRBV2 TRBD1 TGTGCCAGCGGTCGACAGGGGGTTACTGAGCAGTTCTTC CASGRQGVTEQFF
TRBJ2-5 NA TRBV7-2 NA TGTGCCAGCAGCTCAGGGGCGCGCGAGACCCAGTACTTC CASSSGARETQYF
TRBJ1-5 NA TRBV28 NA TGTGCCAGCAGTCTAAGCCCTAGCAATCAGCCCCAGCATTTT CASSLSPSNQPQHF
TRBJ2-7 NA TRBV7-2 NA TGTGCCAGCAGCTTAGCAGCTAATCCTAACCTTTACTTC CASSLAANPNLYF
TRBJ2-4 NA TRBV7-9 NA TGTGCCAGCAGCTTAGGAGGGGAAGCCATTCAGTACTTC CASSLGGEAIQYF
TRBJ2-7 NA TRBV18 NA TGTGCCAGCTCAAAAACAGGGGACTCCTCCTACGAGCAGTACTTC CASSKTGDSSYEQYF
TRBJ1-1 NA TRBV6-5 NA TGTGCCAGCAGTTACTCAAGGGACACTGAAGCTTTCTTT CASSYSRDTEAFF
TRBJ2-7 NA TRBV2 NA TGTGCCAGCAGTGAAGCGGGCGGGCGCTCCTACGAGCAGTACTTC CASSEAGGRSYEQYF
TRBJ2-7 few TRBV15 NA TGTGCCACCAGCAGAGATCCGACCTACGAGCAGTACTTC CATSRDPTYEQYF